This T cell receptor beta chain was retrieved from a study of T cell responses to AZD1222 COVID-19 vaccine. Study observations and caveats: Among the donors, most were white British and more were female, and clonal diversity was possibly underestimated.

Germline V CDR1 and CDR2: DFQATT, SNEGSKA (reference sequence). CDR3 length equals 11 residues. Between the trimmed V and J ends, which lost 2 bases and 7 bases, there was a span of 8 bases. Notes on this clone: Its antigen remains unidentified.

The table came from immunoSEQ multiplex PCR; TCRdb's copy has only in-frame clones and leaves some out. The sample consists of 110,000 to 150,000 clones, around 90% of them appearing once. The V gene is TRBV20-1, the J gene TRBJ1-1; D gene unclear. The input for sequencing was peripheral blood, taken on day 0 of AZD1222 vaccination. The sequence came from an adult in good health. CDR3 protein: CSARKRDEAFF. In DNA form, the CDR3 reads TGCAGTGCTAGAAAGCGGGATGAAGCTTTCTTT.